Included here is one TCR beta chain sequence, with context. This sample is part of a study of blood T cell repertoires in COVID-19. Study as a whole: Acute-phase and convalescent COVID-19 samples originated in the United States, Italy and Spain. T cells, B-cell-depleted T cells, or PBMCs provided the cDNA or gDNA that served as material.

The ends were cut back, 2 bases at V and 5 bases at J, with 9 bases in the middle. Looked up from germline, CDR1 is SGHTA and CDR2 is FQGTGA. This CDR3 has 13 amino acids. Per the authors' pipeline: The authors estimated nucleated cell counts from reference gene primer amplification. Sequencing used immunoSEQ multiplex PCR; TCRdb keeps in-frame clones, though not all of them. That table gives V, J and clone size, and the DNA gave D and trimming. This sample yields some 90,000 clones, of which roughly 70% are seen a single time; 20% to 25% belongs to the top ten. Sequencing was carried out using peripheral blood. The chain joins TRBV7-3 to TRBJ2-5; D remains ambiguous. The TCR sequence derives from a woman aged 55-75 years in a cohort sampled during active or convalescent COVID-19. CDR3 amino acids: CASSLLASETQYF. The DNA for the CDR3 is TGTGCCAGCAGCTTACTCGCGTCGGAGACCCAGTACTTC.